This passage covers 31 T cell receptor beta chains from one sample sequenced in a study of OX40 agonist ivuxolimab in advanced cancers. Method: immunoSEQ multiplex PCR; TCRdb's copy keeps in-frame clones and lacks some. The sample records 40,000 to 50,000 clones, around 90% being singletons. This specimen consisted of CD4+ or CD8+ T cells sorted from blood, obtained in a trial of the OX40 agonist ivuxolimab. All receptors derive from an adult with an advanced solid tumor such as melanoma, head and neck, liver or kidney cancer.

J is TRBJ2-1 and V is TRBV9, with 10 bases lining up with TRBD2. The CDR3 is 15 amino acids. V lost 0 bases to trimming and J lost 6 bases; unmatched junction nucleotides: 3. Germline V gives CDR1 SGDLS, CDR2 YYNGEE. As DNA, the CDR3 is TGTGCCAGCAGCGTAGTCGCTAGCGGGAGCAATGAGCAGTTCTTC. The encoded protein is CASSVVASGSNEQFF. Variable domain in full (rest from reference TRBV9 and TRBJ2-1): DSGVTQTPKHLITATGQRVTLRCSPRSGDLSVYWYQQSLDQGLQFLIQYYNGEERAKGNILERFSAQQFPDLHSELNLSSLELGDSALYFCASSVVASGSNEQFFGPGTRLTVL.

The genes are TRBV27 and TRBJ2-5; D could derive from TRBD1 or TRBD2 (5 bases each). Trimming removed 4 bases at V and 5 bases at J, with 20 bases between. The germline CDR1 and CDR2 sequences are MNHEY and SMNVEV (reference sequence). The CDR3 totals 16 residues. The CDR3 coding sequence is TGTGCCAGCAGTTCTGGTGGGGGAGACAGATGGGAGACCCAGTACTTC. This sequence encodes CASSSGGGDRWETQYF.

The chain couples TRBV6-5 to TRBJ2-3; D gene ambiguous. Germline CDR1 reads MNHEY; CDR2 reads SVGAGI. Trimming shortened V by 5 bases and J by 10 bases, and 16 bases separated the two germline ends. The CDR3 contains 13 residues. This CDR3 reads CASSRLGPEAQYF. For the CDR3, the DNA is TGTGCCAGCAGTCGTTTAGGCCCCGAGGCGCAGTATTTT.

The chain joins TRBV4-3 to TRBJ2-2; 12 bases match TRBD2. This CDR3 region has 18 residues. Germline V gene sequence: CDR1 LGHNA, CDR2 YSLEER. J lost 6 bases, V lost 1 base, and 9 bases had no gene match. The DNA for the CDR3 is TGCGCCAGCAGCCAAGGTCACCTAGCGGGAGGGCCGTCCGGGGAGCTGTTTTTT. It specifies CASSQGHLAGGPSGELFF.

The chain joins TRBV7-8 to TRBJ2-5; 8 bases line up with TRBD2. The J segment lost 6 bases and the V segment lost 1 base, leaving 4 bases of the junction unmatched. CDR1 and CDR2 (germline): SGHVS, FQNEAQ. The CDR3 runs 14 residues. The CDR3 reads CASSLGGGWKTQYF. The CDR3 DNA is TGTGCCAGCAGCTTAGGCGGGGGGTGGAAGACCCAGTACTTC.

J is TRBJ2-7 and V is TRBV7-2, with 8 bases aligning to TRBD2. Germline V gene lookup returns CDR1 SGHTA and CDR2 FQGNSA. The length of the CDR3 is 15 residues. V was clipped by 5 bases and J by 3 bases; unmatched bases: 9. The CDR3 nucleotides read TGTGCCAGCAGCCCGGCGGGAGGCCCTCTCTACGAGCAGTACTTC. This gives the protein CASSPAGGPLYEQYF. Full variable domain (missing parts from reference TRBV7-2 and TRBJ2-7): GAGVSQSPSNKVTEKGKDVELRCDPISGHTALYWYRQSLGQGLEFLIYFQGNSAPDKSGLPSDRFSAERTGGSVSTLTIQRTQQEDSAVYLCASSPAGGPLYEQYFGPGTRLTVT.

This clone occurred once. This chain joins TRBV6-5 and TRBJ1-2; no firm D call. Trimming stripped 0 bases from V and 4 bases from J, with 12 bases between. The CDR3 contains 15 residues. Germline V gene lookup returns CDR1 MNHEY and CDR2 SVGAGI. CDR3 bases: TGTGCCAGCAGTTACTCGATAGAGGGAGCCTATGGCTACACCTTC. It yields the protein CASSYSIEGAYGYTF.

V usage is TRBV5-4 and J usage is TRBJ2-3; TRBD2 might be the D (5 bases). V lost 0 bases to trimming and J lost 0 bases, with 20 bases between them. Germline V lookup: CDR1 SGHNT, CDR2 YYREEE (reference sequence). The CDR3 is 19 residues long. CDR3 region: CASSLASGWVPDSTDTQYF. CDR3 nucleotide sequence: TGTGCCAGCAGCTTGGCGTCGGGATGGGTACCCGATAGCACAGATACGCAGTATTTT.

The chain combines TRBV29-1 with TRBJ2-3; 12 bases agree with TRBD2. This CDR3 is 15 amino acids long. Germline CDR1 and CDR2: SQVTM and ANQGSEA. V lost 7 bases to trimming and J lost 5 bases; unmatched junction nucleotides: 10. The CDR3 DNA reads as TGCAGCGGGGCCCCTAGCGGGGGGGTTGGAGATACGCAGTATTTT. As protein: CSGAPSGGVGDTQYF.

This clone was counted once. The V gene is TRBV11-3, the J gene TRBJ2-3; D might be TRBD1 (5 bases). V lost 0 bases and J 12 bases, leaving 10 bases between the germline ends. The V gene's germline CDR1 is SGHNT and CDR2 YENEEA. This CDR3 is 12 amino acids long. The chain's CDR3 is CASSLELGPQYF. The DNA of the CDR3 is TGTGCCAGCAGCTTAGAGTTGGGGCCCCAGTATTTT.

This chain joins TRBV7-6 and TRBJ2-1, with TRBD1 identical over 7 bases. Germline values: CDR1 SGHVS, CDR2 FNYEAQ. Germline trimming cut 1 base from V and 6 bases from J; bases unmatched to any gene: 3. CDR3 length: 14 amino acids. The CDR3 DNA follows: TGTGCCAGCAGCTTAGGGCCAGGGGGCAATGAGCAGTTCTTC. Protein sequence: CASSLGPGGNEQFF.

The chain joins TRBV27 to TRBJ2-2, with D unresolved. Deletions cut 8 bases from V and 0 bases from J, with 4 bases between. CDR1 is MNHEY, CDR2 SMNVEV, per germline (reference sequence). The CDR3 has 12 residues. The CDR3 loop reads CASGPNTGELFF. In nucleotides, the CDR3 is TGTGCCAGCGGTCCGAACACCGGGGAGCTGTTTTTT.

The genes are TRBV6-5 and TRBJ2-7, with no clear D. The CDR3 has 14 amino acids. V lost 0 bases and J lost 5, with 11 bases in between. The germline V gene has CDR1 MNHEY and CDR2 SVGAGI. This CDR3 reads CASSYSVGYDEQYV. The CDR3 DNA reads TGTGCCAGCAGTTACTCCGTAGGGTATGACGAGCAGTACGTC.

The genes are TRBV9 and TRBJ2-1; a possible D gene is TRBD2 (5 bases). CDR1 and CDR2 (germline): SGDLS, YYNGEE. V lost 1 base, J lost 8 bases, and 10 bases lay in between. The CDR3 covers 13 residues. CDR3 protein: CASSVTSRDEQFF. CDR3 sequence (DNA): TGTGCCAGCAGCGTAACTAGTAGGGATGAGCAGTTCTTC. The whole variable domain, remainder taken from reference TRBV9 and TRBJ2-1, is DSGVTQTPKHLITATGQRVTLRCSPRSGDLSVYWYQQSLDQGLQFLIQYYNGEERAKGNILERFSAQQFPDLHSELNLSSLELGDSALYFCASSVTSRDEQFFGPGTRLTVL.

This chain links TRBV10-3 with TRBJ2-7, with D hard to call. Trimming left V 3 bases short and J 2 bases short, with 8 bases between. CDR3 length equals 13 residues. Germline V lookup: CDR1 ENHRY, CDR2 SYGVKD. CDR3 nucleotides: TGTGCCATCAGTGAATACGCGGCCTACGAGCAGTACGTC. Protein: CAISEYAAYEQYV.

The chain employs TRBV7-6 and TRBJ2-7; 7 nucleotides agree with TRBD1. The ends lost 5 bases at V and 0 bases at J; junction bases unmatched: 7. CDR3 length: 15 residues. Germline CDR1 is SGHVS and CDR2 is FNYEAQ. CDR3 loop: CASSQGTASSYEQYF. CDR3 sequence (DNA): TGTGCCAGCAGCCAGGGGACAGCGTCCTCCTACGAGCAGTACTTC.

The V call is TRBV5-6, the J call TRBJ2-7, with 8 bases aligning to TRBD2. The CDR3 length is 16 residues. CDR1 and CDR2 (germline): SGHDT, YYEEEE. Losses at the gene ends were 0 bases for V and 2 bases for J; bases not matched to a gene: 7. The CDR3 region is CASSLGASGPAYEQYV. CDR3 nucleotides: TGTGCCAGCAGCTTGGGGGCTAGCGGGCCAGCCTACGAGCAGTACGTC.

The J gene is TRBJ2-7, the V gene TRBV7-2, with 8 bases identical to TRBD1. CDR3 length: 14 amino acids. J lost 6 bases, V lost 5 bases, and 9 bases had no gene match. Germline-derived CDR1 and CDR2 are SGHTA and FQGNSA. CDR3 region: CASSTWTGNSEQYV. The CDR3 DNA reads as TGTGCCAGCAGCACCTGGACAGGGAATTCCGAGCAGTACGTC.

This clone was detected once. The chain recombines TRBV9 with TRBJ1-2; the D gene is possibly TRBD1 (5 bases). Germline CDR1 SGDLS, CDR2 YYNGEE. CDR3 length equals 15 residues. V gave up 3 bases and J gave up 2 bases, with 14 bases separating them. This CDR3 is CASSGGNQGNYGYTF. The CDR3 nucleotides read TGTGCCAGCAGCGGCGGAAACCAGGGAAACTATGGCTACACCTTC. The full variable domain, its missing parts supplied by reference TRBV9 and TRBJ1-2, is DSGVTQTPKHLITATGQRVTLRCSPRSGDLSVYWYQQSLDQGLQFLIQYYNGEERAKGNILERFSAQQFPDLHSELNLSSLELGDSALYFCASSGGNQGNYGYTFGSGTRLTVV.

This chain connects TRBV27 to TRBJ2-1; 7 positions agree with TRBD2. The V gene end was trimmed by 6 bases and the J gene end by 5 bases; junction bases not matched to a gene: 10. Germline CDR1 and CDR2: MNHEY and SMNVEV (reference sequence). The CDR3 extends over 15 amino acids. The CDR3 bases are TGTGCCAGCAGCCGCGGGAGCGGGCTAAACAATGAGCAGTTCTTC. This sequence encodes CASSRGSGLNNEQFF.

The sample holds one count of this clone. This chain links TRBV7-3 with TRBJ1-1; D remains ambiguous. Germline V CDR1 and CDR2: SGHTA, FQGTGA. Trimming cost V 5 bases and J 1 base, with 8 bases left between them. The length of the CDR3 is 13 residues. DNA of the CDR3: TGTGCCAGCAGCCTTGGACGGAACACTGAAGCTTTCTTT. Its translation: CASSLGRNTEAFF.

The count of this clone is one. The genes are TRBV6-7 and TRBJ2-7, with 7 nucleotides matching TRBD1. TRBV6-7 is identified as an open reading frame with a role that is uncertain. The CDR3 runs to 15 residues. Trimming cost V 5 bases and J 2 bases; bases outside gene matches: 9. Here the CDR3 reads CASSHYGTVPYEQYV. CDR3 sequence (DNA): TGTGCCAGCAGTCACTACGGGACAGTTCCCTACGAGCAGTACGTC.

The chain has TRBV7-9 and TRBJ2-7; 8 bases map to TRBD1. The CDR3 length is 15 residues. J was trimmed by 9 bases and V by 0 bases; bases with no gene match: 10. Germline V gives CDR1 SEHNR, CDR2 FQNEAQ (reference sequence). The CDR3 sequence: CASSLAGDRSWGQYF. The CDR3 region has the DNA TGTGCCAGCAGCTTAGCAGGGGACAGGTCGTGGGGGCAGTACTTC.

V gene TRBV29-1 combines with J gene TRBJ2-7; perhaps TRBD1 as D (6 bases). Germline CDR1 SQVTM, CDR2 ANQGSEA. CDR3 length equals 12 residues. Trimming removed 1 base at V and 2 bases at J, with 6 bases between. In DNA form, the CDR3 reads TGCAGCGTTGAAGGGACAGCCTACGAGCAGTACTTC. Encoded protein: CSVEGTAYEQYF.

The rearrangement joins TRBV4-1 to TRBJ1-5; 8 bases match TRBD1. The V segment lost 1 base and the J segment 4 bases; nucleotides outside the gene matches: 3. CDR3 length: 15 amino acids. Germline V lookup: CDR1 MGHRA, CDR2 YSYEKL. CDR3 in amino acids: CASSQVGQVNQPQHF. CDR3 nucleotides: TGCGCCAGCAGCCAAGTGGGACAGGTGAATCAGCCCCAGCATTTT.

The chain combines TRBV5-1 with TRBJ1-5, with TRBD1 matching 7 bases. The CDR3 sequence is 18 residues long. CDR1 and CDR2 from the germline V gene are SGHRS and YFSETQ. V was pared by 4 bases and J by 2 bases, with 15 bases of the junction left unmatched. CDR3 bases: TGCGCCAGCAGCACCCGGGACAGCTTCAAAATAGGCAATCAGCCCCAGCATTTT. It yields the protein CASSTRDSFKIGNQPQHF.

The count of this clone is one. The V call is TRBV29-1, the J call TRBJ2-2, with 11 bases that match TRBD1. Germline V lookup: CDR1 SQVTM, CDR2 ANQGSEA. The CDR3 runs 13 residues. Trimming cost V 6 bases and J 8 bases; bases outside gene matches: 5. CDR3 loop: CSVRTGGRGELFF. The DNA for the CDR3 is TGCAGCGTAAGGACAGGGGGCAGGGGGGAGCTGTTTTTT.

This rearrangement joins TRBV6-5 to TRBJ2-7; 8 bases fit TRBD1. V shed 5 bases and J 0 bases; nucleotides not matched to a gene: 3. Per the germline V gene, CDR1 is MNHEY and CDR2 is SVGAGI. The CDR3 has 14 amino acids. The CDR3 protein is CASSTGQGSYEQYF. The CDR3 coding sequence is TGTGCCAGCAGTACAGGACAGGGCTCCTACGAGCAGTACTTC.

CDR3 sequence (DNA): TGTGCCAGCAGTCCAATTCGACAGCCCTCCACAGATACGCAGTATTTT. Translating it yields CASSPIRQPSTDTQYF. The genes are TRBV6-6 and TRBJ2-3, with D possibly being TRBD1 (5 bases). Trimming removed 5 bases at V and 2 bases at J, with 17 bases between. The CDR3 is made up of 16 amino acids. Germline CDR1 reads MNHNY; CDR2 reads SVGAGI (reference sequence).

CDR3 sequence (DNA): TGTGCCAGCACCCCATCCTGGGGGGTTAGCGGGGGTACCTACGAGCAGTACTTC. Protein: CASTPSWGVSGGTYEQYF. The rearrangement links TRBV27 to TRBJ2-7, with TRBD2 matching over 9 bases. The trim removed 7 bases at V and 2 bases at J, leaving 18 bases unmatched. The CDR3 consists of 18 residues. The germline V gene encodes CDR1 MNHEY and CDR2 SMNVEV (reference sequence).

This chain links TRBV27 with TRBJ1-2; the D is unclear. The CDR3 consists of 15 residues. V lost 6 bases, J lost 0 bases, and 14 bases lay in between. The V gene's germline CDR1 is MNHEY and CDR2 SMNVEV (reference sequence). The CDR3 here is CASSPLAVANYGYTF. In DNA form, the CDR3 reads TGTGCCAGCAGCCCACTGGCGGTAGCTAACTATGGCTACACCTTC.